Listed below are T cell receptor beta chains from one sample, sequenced in a study of T-cell memory formation after mild COVID-19. TCRdb recomputed calls from the 5' RACE reads with MiXCR, one row per CDR3 protein. The sample comprises more than 150,000 distinct CDR3 sequences, 11% of which are singletons, and approximately 4% rests with the top ten. The sequenced sample was PBMCs or a T cell subset sorted from them (not recorded which). Every receptor here comes from a man younger than 35 who had mild COVID-19 (a few samples of this study predate the infection). Cell type and time point are not known. The conserved cysteine and the conserved F or W are not part of the CDR3 here. Fields, in order: J gene, D gene, CDR3 length, V gene, CDR3 protein. A D gene is named only where the DNA matches it firmly.

>TRBJ2-3|TRBD1|12|TRBV5-5
ASSLDRGTDTQY
>TRBJ2-1|NA|11|TRBV7-2
ASSPYMYNEQF
>TRBJ2-1|TRBD2|11|TRBV9
ASAGLVGNEQF
>TRBJ2-7|NA|13|TRBV7-9
ASSPHGPSSYEQY
>TRBJ2-1|TRBD2|13|TRBV5-1
ASSLRSGSYNEQF
>TRBJ1-2|NA|15|TRBV6-5
ASSYKVAGAINYGYT
>TRBJ1-1|TRBD1|11|TRBV29-1
SVESQGATEAF
>TRBJ1-5|NA|11|TRBV7-8
ASSLEANQPQH
>TRBJ2-1|TRBD2|14|TRBV24-1
ATSGLLAGGYNEQF
>TRBJ2-1|TRBD2|14|TRBV10-1
ASSESTSGALNEQF
>TRBJ2-3|NA|12|TRBV10-2
ASSTSTSTDTQY
>TRBJ2-7|TRBD1|14|TRBV4-1
ASSRTSGQSSYEQY
>TRBJ2-3|NA|12|TRBV7-3
ASSRAGSPDTQY
>TRBJ2-7|NA|11|TRBV12-3/TRBV12-4
ASSSRGPYEQY
>TRBJ1-6|NA|16|TRBV6-2/TRBV6-3
ASSYDGPDFSYNSPLH
>TRBJ2-7|TRBD1|12|TRBV20-1
SASGTGGLNEQY
>TRBJ2-2|NA|12|TRBV7-3
ASSLSRDTGELF
>TRBJ2-5|TRBD2|11|TRBV12-3/TRBV12-4
ASRGLAEETQY
>TRBJ2-3|TRBD2|13|TRBV6-5
ASRTSGHSTDTQY
>TRBJ2-1|NA|10|TRBV10-1
ASSEAGNEQF
>TRBJ2-7|NA|13|TRBV12-3/TRBV12-4
ASSLSGTLSYEQY
>TRBJ2-3|NA|13|TRBV9
ASSLSGGRTDTQY
>TRBJ2-1|TRBD1|13|TRBV28
ASSRPGTGGYEQF
>TRBJ2-1|TRBD2|11|TRBV5-1
ASSLLAGNEQF
>TRBJ1-5|TRBD1|14|TRBV18
ASSPVGTGGNQPQH
>TRBJ1-5|NA|11|TRBV7-2
ASSLVAHQPQH
>TRBJ2-1|TRBD2|14|TRBV6-5
ASSYVTSGGAGEQF
>TRBJ1-5|NA|11|TRBV10-3
AISGSSNQPQH
>TRBJ1-4|NA|15|TRBV4-1
ASSQDLHRATNEKLF